This T cell receptor (beta chain) stems from a study of OX40 agonist ivuxolimab in advanced cancers. Across the study: Patients were treated with ivuxolimab, an agonistic anti-OX40 (CD134) antibody. Patients assigned to dose escalation were diagnosed with hepatocellular carcinoma, melanoma, renal cell or head and neck cancer.

TCRdb's copy holds only in-frame clones and misses some; the assay was immunoSEQ multiplex PCR. Of 60,000 to 75,000 clones listed, almost 95% are singletons. With respect to this clone: No antigen is known for it.

The study, taken as a whole, reports: On average, a greater number of expanded clones characterised CD8+ T cells relative to CD4+.

The sequenced sample was CD4+ or CD8+ T cells sorted from blood, obtained in a trial of the OX40 agonist ivuxolimab. This sequence originates from an adult with an advanced solid tumor such as melanoma, head and neck, liver or kidney cancer.

The CDR3 sequence is CASSHYLSEQYF. CDR3 sequence (DNA): TGTGCCAGCAGCCATTATCTAAGCGAGCAGTACTTC. The chain has TRBV14 and TRBJ2-7, with D uncertain. V dropped 3 bases and J dropped 6 bases, with 9 bases sitting between them. The CDR3 is made up of 12 amino acids. CDR1 and CDR2 (germline): SGHDN, FVKESK.